Following are 27 T cell receptor beta chains from one sample sequenced in a study of radiotherapy plus CTLA-4 blockade in lung cancer. Generated by immunoSEQ multiplex PCR, the TCRdb table keeps only in-frame clones and is missing some. The data contain 90,000 to 100,000 clones, just over 85% of them singletons. The input for sequencing was peripheral blood, taken from a patient treated with radiotherapy plus ipilimumab. The source is a human donor with non-small cell lung cancer that progressed on radiotherapy plus ipilimumab.

V usage is TRBV4-1 and J usage is TRBJ2-1; the match to TRBD2 covers 10 bases. V trimming: 4 bases; J trimming: 3 bases; junction bases outside the gene matches: 9. The germline gives CDR1 MGHRA, CDR2 YSYEKL. The CDR3 runs 17 residues. The CDR3 here is CASSRAPLAGDYNEQFF. The CDR3, as DNA: TGCGCCAGCAGCCGGGCCCCTCTAGCGGGAGACTACAATGAGCAGTTCTTC.

V gene TRBV19 combines with J gene TRBJ1-5; unclear D gene. The CDR3 is 14 amino acids. Germline CDR1 and CDR2: LNHDA and SQIVND (reference sequence). V gave up 2 bases and J gave up 2 bases, with 7 bases separating them. The CDR3 DNA follows: TGTGCCAGTAGTATACTCCAGGGCAATCAGCCCCAGCATTTT. It yields the protein CASSILQGNQPQHF.

The rearrangement uses TRBV27 and TRBJ2-1, with 8 bases fitting TRBD2. The germline V gene has CDR1 MNHEY and CDR2 SMNVEV (reference sequence). V dropped 6 bases and J dropped 4; count of bases not matched to a gene: 11. This CDR3 region has 16 residues. Here the CDR3 reads CASRGLLTSGYNEQFF. In DNA form, the CDR3 reads TGTGCCAGCAGGGGTCTTCTCACTAGCGGATACAATGAGCAGTTCTTC.

The CDR3 coding sequence is TGTGCCAGTAGTATTACAGGGACCCGAGATACGCAGTATTTT. It encodes CASSITGTRDTQYF. The rearrangement joins TRBV19 to TRBJ2-3, with TRBD1 as a possible D gene (6 bases). V was trimmed by 3 bases and J by 5 bases, leaving 12 bases between them. CDR3 size: 14 residues. The germline CDR1 and CDR2 sequences are LNHDA and SQIVND (reference sequence).

The chain joins TRBV5-1 to TRBJ2-1; the D gene could be TRBD1 or TRBD2 (5 bases each). The V end was cut by 5 bases, the J end by 7 bases, with 28 bases between. Germline values: CDR1 SGHRS, CDR2 YFSETQ. This CDR3 is built from 18 residues. The CDR3, as DNA: TGCGCCAGCAGACCCACCGGACGTGCCAGGGAGAAGAGGAATGAGCAGTTCTTC. This sequence encodes CASRPTGRAREKRNEQFF.

The chain carries TRBV9 and TRBJ2-2; D remains ambiguous. Trimming removed 4 bases from V and 2 bases from J, with 12 bases in between. From germline, CDR1 is SGDLS and CDR2 YYNGEE. There are 15 residues in the CDR3. CDR3 residues: CASSYVGPNTGELFF. In DNA, the CDR3 is TGTGCCAGCAGCTACGTTGGGCCTAACACCGGGGAGCTGTTTTTT.

This clone was found a few times. The rearrangement joins TRBV7-9 to TRBJ2-4; D uncertain. Germline-derived CDR1 and CDR2 are SEHNR and FQNEAQ (reference sequence). The germline V and J ends were trimmed by 5 bases and 0 bases, with 11 bases remaining between them. The CDR3 is made up of 15 amino acids. CDR3 nucleotide sequence: TGTGCCAGCAGCGCCTCATCCCTAGCCAAAAACATTCAGTACTTC. As protein: CASSASSLAKNIQYF. The whole variable domain, remainder taken from reference TRBV7-9 and TRBJ2-4, is DTGVSQNPRHKITKRGQNVTFRCDPISEHNRLYWYRQTLGQGPEFLTYFQNEAQLEKSRLLSDRFSAERPKGSFSTLEIQRTEQGDSAMYLCASSASSLAKNIQYFGAGTRLSVL.

The chain is built from TRBV19 and TRBJ2-1; D uncertain. Germline V lookup: CDR1 LNHDA, CDR2 SQIVND (reference sequence). CDR3 size: 16 residues. With 4 bases removed from V and 0 bases from J, the gap between germline ends came to 13 bases. DNA of the CDR3: TGTGCCAGTAGTAAGTCCCCCTGGGACTCCTACAATGAGCAGTTCTTC. Protein: CASSKSPWDSYNEQFF.

The chain links TRBV6-4 to TRBJ2-1; 13 bases line up with TRBD2. CDR3 length: 14 residues. Germline values: CDR1 MRHNA, CDR2 SNTAGT. J was trimmed by 12 bases and V by 2 bases; bases with no gene match: 4. The CDR3 nucleotides are TGTGCCAGCAGTGACGCAGGACTAGCGGGAGTGCAGTTCTTC. Translating gives CASSDAGLAGVQFF.

The V and J genes are TRBV4-1 and TRBJ1-4; D is unclear. V was shortened by 3 bases and J by 0 bases, with 17 bases between the two germline ends. Per germline, CDR1 MGHRA and CDR2 YSYEKL. The CDR3 contains 18 residues. This CDR3 reads CASSHRPALMPTNEKLFF. CDR3 coding DNA: TGCGCCAGCAGCCACCGCCCGGCGTTGATGCCAACTAATGAAAAACTGTTTTTT.

This clone was seen once. This chain links TRBV30 with TRBJ1-4; D uncertain. Between the trimmed V and J ends, which lost 2 bases and 6 bases, there was a span of 10 bases. Germline CDR1 and CDR2: GTSNPN and SVGIG (reference sequence). The CDR3 loop spans 13 amino acids. CDR3 DNA: TGTGCCTGGAGTCGGGGTTTCGATGAAAAACTGTTTTTT. Translated, it gives CAWSRGFDEKLFF.

The genes are TRBV27 and TRBJ2-5, with 7 bases lining up with TRBD1. After removal of 5 bases from V and 5 bases from J, the junction contained 11 bases not matched to a gene. The CDR3 runs 15 residues. Per germline, CDR1 MNHEY and CDR2 SMNVEV (reference sequence). The CDR3 DNA reads as TGTGCCAGCAGTGCAAAAATAGGGGGCAGGGAGACCCAGTACTTC. Its protein product is CASSAKIGGRETQYF.

DNA of the CDR3: TGTGCCAGCAGTCCGGGACTAGTCGATGAGCAGTTCTTC. Translated, it gives CASSPGLVDEQFF. This rearrangement joins TRBV27 to TRBJ2-1, with 8 bases aligning to TRBD2. Germline CDR1 MNHEY, CDR2 SMNVEV (reference sequence). This CDR3 has 13 residues. Trimming cost V 5 bases and J 8 bases; bases outside gene matches: 5.

This clone is a singleton in its sample. The chain couples TRBV5-1 to TRBJ2-1, with 10 positions matching TRBD1. This CDR3 contains 16 residues. Trimming removed 4 bases from V and 8 bases from J; junction bases left unmatched: 12. The germline gives CDR1 SGHRS, CDR2 YFSETQ. As DNA, the CDR3 is TGCGCCAGCAGCGCCTCTCCGGGACAGGGGTTCGATGAGCAGTTCTTC. Its translation: CASSASPGQGFDEQFF.

The chain has TRBV14 and TRBJ2-5; no clear D. CDR1 is SGHDN, CDR2 FVKESK, per germline. V was trimmed by 0 bases and J by 8 bases, leaving 4 bases between them. This CDR3 contains 11 residues. The CDR3 protein is CASSQDGTQYF. DNA of the CDR3: TGTGCCAGCAGCCAAGATGGAACCCAGTACTTC.

Comment on this clone: The same CDR3 arises from other DNA sequences in this sample as well. V gene TRBV7-9 combines with J gene TRBJ2-2; D not certain. Germline V CDR1 and CDR2: SEHNR, FQNEAQ (reference sequence). CDR3 length equals 11 residues. Trimming stripped 4 bases from V and 5 bases from J, with 2 bases between. The CDR3 region has the DNA TGTGCCAGCAGCTCTACCGGGGAGCTGTTTTTT. Translated: CASSSTGELFF.

The chain is built from TRBV2 and TRBJ2-7, with unresolved D. This CDR3 region has 11 residues. V gave up 6 bases and J gave up 2 bases, with 5 bases separating them. From germline, CDR1 is SNHLY and CDR2 FYNNEI. CDR3 residues: CASRQTYEQYF. CDR3 bases: TGTGCCAGCAGACAGACCTACGAGCAGTACTTC.

The rearrangement uses TRBV18 and TRBJ1-5; no clear D gene. With 3 bases removed from V and 6 bases from J, the gap between germline ends came to 9 bases. The CDR3 extends over 13 amino acids. Per the germline V gene, CDR1 is KGHSH and CDR2 is LQKENI. The CDR3 loop reads CASSPDVGQPQHF. The CDR3 nucleotides read TGTGCCAGCTCACCGGACGTGGGTCAGCCCCAGCATTTT.

The table lists this clone with a count of one. The chain carries TRBV4-2 and TRBJ2-1; TRBD2 agrees at 7 bases. V gave up 3 bases and J gave up 6 bases; unmatched junction bases: 11. The CDR3 loop spans 16 amino acids. Germline lookup yields CDR1 LGHNA and CDR2 YNFKEQ. The CDR3 sequence: CASSHTWGGGGNEQFF. DNA of the CDR3: TGTGCCAGCAGCCATACCTGGGGGGGAGGAGGCAATGAGCAGTTCTTC.

V is TRBV12-5 and J is TRBJ2-4, with 13 bases aligning to TRBD2. Germline trimming cut 4 bases from V and 1 base from J; bases unmatched to any gene: 16. Germline lookup yields CDR1 LGHNT and CDR2 FRNRAP. The CDR3 is 21 amino acids. Here the CDR3 DNA reads TGTGCTAGTGGTTCCTACGGGACTAGCGGGATCAAGGGCCAGGCCAAAAACATTCAGTACTTC. This gives the protein CASGSYGTSGIKGQAKNIQYF. Using reference TRBV12-5 and TRBJ2-4 for the parts outside the CDR3, the full variable domain is DARVTQTPRHKVTEMGQEVTMRCQPILGHNTVFWYRQTMMQGLELLAYFRNRAPLDDSGMPKDRFSAEMPDATLATLKIQPSEPRDSAVYFCASGSYGTSGIKGQAKNIQYFGAGTRLSVL.

The genes are TRBV7-9 and TRBJ2-1; TRBD2 is a possible D gene (5 bases). The CDR3 consists of 14 residues. Trimming removed 8 bases from V and 0 bases from J, with 11 bases in between. The V gene's germline CDR1 is SEHNR and CDR2 FQNEAQ (reference sequence). CDR3 in DNA: TGTGCCAGCCGCCGAGCGGTCTCCTACAATGAGCAGTTCTTC. This encodes CASRRAVSYNEQFF. Variable domain in full (rest from reference TRBV7-9 and TRBJ2-1): DTGVSQNPRHKITKRGQNVTFRCDPISEHNRLYWYRQTLGQGPEFLTYFQNEAQLEKSRLLSDRFSAERPKGSFSTLEIQRTEQGDSAMYLCASRRAVSYNEQFFGPGTRLTVL.

Worth noting for this clone: A read error may account for a junction end that differs from germline. The chain has TRBV30 and TRBJ1-5; D possibly corresponds to TRBD1 (5 bases). CDR1 is GTSNPN, CDR2 SVGIG, per germline (reference sequence). The CDR3 loop spans 16 amino acids. The CDR3 here is CAWSPPRRGSNRPQHF. CDR3 bases: TGTGCCTGGAGTCCCCCCCGAAGGGGAAGCAATCGGCCCCAGCATTTT. Looking up the rest from reference TRBV30 and TRBJ1-5 gives the full variable domain: SQTIHQWPATLVQPVGSPLSLECTVEGTSNPNLYWYRQAAGRGLQLLFYSVGIGQISSEVPQNLSASRPQDRQFILSSKKLLLSDSGFYLCAWSPPRRGSNRPQHFGDGTRLSIL.

The chain joins TRBV19 to TRBJ1-5, with 8 bases that match TRBD1. The ends lost 2 bases at V and 3 bases at J; junction bases unmatched: 27. This CDR3 is built from 23 residues. Germline values: CDR1 LNHDA, CDR2 SQIVND (reference sequence). CDR3 nucleotides: TGTGCCAGTAGTATATTAGGGTTTCTTCCTAGTTCGTCAGGGGGCAACGACAATCAGCCCCAGCATTTT. It specifies CASSILGFLPSSSGGNDNQPQHF.

CDR3 protein: CASSHPSSIGRETQYF. DNA of the CDR3: TGTGCCAGCAGCCATCCTAGCTCGATCGGGCGTGAGACCCAGTACTTC. V gene TRBV7-9 combines with J gene TRBJ2-5; possible D gene TRBD2, 5 bases. Trimming removed 5 bases from V and 5 bases from J, with 21 bases in between. Germline CDR1 reads SEHNR; CDR2 reads FQNEAQ (reference sequence). This CDR3 region has 16 residues.

The J gene is TRBJ2-3, the V gene TRBV5-1; TRBD2 agrees at 7 bases. Trimming at V came to 4 bases and at J to 0 bases, leaving 5 bases not matched to a gene. The CDR3 loop spans 15 amino acids. The germline V gene has CDR1 SGHRS and CDR2 YFSETQ. CDR3 residues: CASSALAQSTDTQYF. The CDR3 DNA is TGCGCCAGCAGCGCACTAGCGCAGAGCACAGATACGCAGTATTTT.

This clone came up a few times. This rearrangement joins TRBV15 to TRBJ2-3; 12 positions match TRBD2. This CDR3 contains 16 residues. The junction had 3 bases not matched to a gene; V was cut back by 5 bases and J by 0 bases. The germline V gene has CDR1 LNHNV and CDR2 YYDKDF (reference sequence). DNA of the CDR3: TGTGCCACCAGCCCCGGGACTAGCGGGAGCACAGATACGCAGTATTTT. It encodes CATSPGTSGSTDTQYF.

This clone occurred a few times. Other DNA sequences in the sample encode the same CDR3. The V call is TRBV6-6, the J call TRBJ1-2; a possible D gene is TRBD1 (5 bases). The V and J ends lost 0 bases and 4 bases respectively, with 9 bases between them. From germline, CDR1 is MNHNY and CDR2 SVGAGI (reference sequence). This CDR3 has 14 residues. CDR3 in DNA: TGTGCCAGCAGTTACTCGGGTGGGGGCTATGGCTACACCTTC. It is translated as CASSYSGGGYGYTF.